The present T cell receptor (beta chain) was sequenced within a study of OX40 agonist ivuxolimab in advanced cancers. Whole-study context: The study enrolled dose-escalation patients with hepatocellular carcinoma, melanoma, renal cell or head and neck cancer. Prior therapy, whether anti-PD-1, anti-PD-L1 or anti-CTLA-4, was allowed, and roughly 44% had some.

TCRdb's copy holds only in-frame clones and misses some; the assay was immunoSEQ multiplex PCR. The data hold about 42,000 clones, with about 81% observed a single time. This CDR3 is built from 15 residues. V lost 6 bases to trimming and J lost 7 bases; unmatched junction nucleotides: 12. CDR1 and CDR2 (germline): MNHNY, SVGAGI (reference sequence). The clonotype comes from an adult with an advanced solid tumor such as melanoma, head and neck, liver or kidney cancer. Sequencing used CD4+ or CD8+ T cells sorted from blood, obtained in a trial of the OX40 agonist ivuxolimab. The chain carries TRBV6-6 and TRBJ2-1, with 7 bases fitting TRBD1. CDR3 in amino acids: CASSSSYRGINEQFF. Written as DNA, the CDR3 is TGTGCCAGCAGCTCTTCCTACAGGGGAATAAATGAGCAGTTCTTC.